This T cell receptor beta chain was identified in a study of T cells in Graves' hyperthyroidism and ophthalmopathy. Amplification of TCR beta CDR3 regions used RNA as the template. The HTBI primer set was used in a first-round RT-PCR of the TCR CDR3. A single record per CDR3 protein comes from TCRdb applying MiXCR to the multiplex PCR reads. This sample has fewer than 850,000 distinct CDR3 sequences, with 17% found just once. The germline V gene encodes CDR1 KGHDR and CDR2 SFDVKD. This CDR3 has 15 residues. The J segment lost 3 bases and the V segment lost 10 bases, leaving 9 bases of the junction unmatched. This clonotype occurred many times.

The V gene is TRBV24-1, the J gene TRBJ2-1, with 9 nucleotides matching TRBD1. The material sequenced was blood. This receptor was identified in a man in his fifties with Graves' hyperthyroidism. CDR3 amino acids: CATISGTGYYNEQFF. The CDR3 DNA reads as TGTGCCACTATTTCCGGGACAGGGTACTACAATGAGCAGTTCTTC.